This passage covers 9 T cell receptor beta chains from one sample sequenced in a study of blood T cell repertoires in COVID-19. TCRdb's table, derived via immunoSEQ multiplex PCR, lists solely in-frame clones and lacks some. The sample has under 80,000 clones; roughly four fifths are singletons. The specimen was peripheral blood. These receptor sequences come from an elderly man with acute or convalescent COVID-19.

This chain joins TRBV29-1 and TRBJ1-2; 9 positions match TRBD1. Unmatched junction bases numbered 9, after V lost 4 bases and J lost 3 bases. This CDR3 has 15 amino acids. Germline V CDR1 and CDR2: SQVTM, ANQGSEA. The CDR3 DNA reads as TGCAGCGTTGGCCCCGACAGGGGGAAAGACTATGGCTACACCTTC. It yields the protein CSVGPDRGKDYGYTF.

The chain is built from TRBV6-5 and TRBJ1-3; TRBD1 matches 10 bases. Per germline, CDR1 MNHEY and CDR2 SVGAGI. With V trimmed by 4 bases and J by 7 bases, 4 bases remained unmatched. There are 14 residues in the CDR3. CDR3 coding DNA: TGTGCCAGCAGTTCAAGACAGGGGGCCAACACCATATATTTT. Translating it yields CASSSRQGANTIYF.

The chain has TRBV5-1 and TRBJ1-5; a weak D match, TRBD1 (5 bases). Germline V gives CDR1 SGHRS, CDR2 YFSETQ. The V gene lost 6 bases and the J gene lost 5 bases, with 15 bases spanning the gap. The CDR3 is 14 amino acids. CDR3 sequence (DNA): TGCGCCAGCAAGGAAAACCAAGGGGATCAGCCCCAGCATTTT. Amino acid sequence: CASKENQGDQPQHF. The full variable domain, in which reference TRBV5-1 and TRBJ1-5 provide the parts outside the CDR3, is KAGVTQTPRYLIKTRGQQVTLSCSPISGHRSVSWYQQTPGQGLQFLFEYFSETQRNKGNFPGRFSGRQFSNSRSEMNVSTLELGDSALYLCASKENQGDQPQHFGDGTRLSIL.

The CDR3 loop reads CASSEGGEETQYF. CDR3 sequence (DNA): TGTGCCAGCAGCGAAGGGGGGGAAGAGACCCAGTACTTC. The chain carries TRBV28 and TRBJ2-5; a weak D match, TRBD2 (7 bases). This CDR3 has 13 residues. Trimming stripped 6 bases from V and 3 bases from J, with 11 bases between. Germline V gene data show CDR1 as MDHEN and CDR2 as SYDVKM.

As for this clone: With a much larger clone just one base away, this may be a read error. V and J are TRBV19 and TRBJ2-5; weak D call: TRBD2 (6 bases). With 2 bases removed from V and 7 bases from J, the gap between germline ends came to 17 bases. The CDR3 runs to 15 residues. The germline gives CDR1 LNHDA, CDR2 SQIVND (reference sequence). CDR3 amino acids: CASSISATSKGTQYF. The CDR3 DNA is TGTGCCAGTAGTATATCCGCGACTAGTAAAGGGACCCAGTACTTC.

J is TRBJ1-6 and V is TRBV6-7; D unclear. TRBV6-7 carries the ORF label, with uncertain function. This CDR3 contains 18 residues. Trimming left V 0 bases short and J 0 bases short, with 12 bases between. CDR3 sequence reads: CASSYSSRSISYNSPLHF. The CDR3 DNA is TGTGCCAGCAGTTACTCATCCAGATCCATCTCCTATAATTCACCCCTCCACTTT.

The chain recombines TRBV27 with TRBJ1-2, with D perhaps TRBD1 (5 bases). CDR1 MNHEY and CDR2 SMNVEV come from the germline V gene (reference sequence). Trimming removed 8 bases from V and 8 bases from J, with 15 bases in between. CDR3 length equals 12 residues. CDR3 region: CASRTGGRGYTF. The CDR3 nucleotides are TGTGCCAGCCGGACCGGGGGACGCGGCTACACCTTC.

CDR3 coding DNA: TGCGCCAGCAGCCAAGATATATGGGGACACCGAACAACTGAAGCTTTCTTT. Translation gives CASSQDIWGHRTTEAFF. J is TRBJ1-1 and V is TRBV4-3, with D possibly being TRBD1 (6 bases). Per germline, CDR1 LGHNA and CDR2 YSLEER. This CDR3 is 17 amino acids long. The V and J ends lost 0 bases and 5 bases respectively, with 19 bases between them.

V gene TRBV2 combines with J gene TRBJ1-2, with a weak D call TRBD1 (5 bases). The CDR3 contains 13 residues. Trimming stripped 6 bases from V and 5 bases from J, with 13 bases between. Per the germline V gene, CDR1 is SNHLY and CDR2 is FYNNEI. CDR3 nucleotides: TGTGCCAGCAGCCCTATGGGGGGGTATGGCTACACCTTC. Its translation is CASSPMGGYGYTF.